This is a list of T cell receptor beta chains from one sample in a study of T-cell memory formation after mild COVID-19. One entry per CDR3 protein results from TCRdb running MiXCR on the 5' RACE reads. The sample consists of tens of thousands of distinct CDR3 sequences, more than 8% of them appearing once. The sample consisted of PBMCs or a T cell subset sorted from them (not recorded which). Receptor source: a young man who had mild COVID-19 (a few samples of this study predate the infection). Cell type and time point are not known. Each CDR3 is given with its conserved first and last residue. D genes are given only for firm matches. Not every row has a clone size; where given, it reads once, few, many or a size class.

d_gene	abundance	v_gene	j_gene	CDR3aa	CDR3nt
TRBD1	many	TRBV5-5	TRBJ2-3	CAKWTGITDTQYF	TGTGCCAAATGGACAGGGATCACAGATACGCAGTATTTT
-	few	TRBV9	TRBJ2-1	CASSVTRAAEQFF	TGTGCCAGCAGCGTAACCCGGGCCGCAGAGCAGTTCTTC
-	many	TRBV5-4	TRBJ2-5	CASSLGGGETQYF	TGTGCCAGCAGCTTGGGGGGCGGAGAGACCCAGTACTTC
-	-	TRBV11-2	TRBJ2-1	CASSLSYNEQFF	TGTGCCAGCAGCTTAAGTTACAATGAGCAGTTCTTC
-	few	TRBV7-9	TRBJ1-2	CASSLGPTPYGGNGGYTF	TGTGCCAGCAGCTTAGGACCAACACCCTACGGGGGGAATGGTGGCTACACCTTC
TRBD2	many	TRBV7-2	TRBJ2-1	CASSPGRVDASEQFF	TGTGCCAGCAGCCCGGGGAGGGTCGACGCTAGTGAGCAGTTCTTC
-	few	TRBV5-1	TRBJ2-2	CASSRGPSNTGELFF	TGCGCCAGCAGCAGGGGACCGTCGAACACCGGGGAGCTGTTTTTT
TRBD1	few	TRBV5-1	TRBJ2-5	CASSRGDRGIEETQYF	TGCGCCAGCAGCCGAGGAGACAGGGGTATAGAAGAGACCCAGTACTTC
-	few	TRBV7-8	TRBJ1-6	CASSLGGRLRGSPLHF	TGTGCCAGCAGCTTAGGTGGCAGGCTAAGGGGGTCACCCCTCCACTTT
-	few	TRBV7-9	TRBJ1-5	CASRFDSSQPQHF	TGTGCCAGCAGGTTCGACAGCAGTCAGCCCCAGCATTTT
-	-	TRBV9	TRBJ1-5	CASSGDEGWQPQHF	TGTGCCAGCAGCGGAGACGAGGGATGGCAGCCCCAGCATTTT
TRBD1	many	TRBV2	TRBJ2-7	CAITGTDSYEQYF	TGTGCCATCACCGGGACAGACTCCTACGAGCAGTACTTC
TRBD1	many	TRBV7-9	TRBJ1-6	CASSRDRVEFSPLHF	TGTGCCAGCAGCCGCGACAGGGTGGAGTTTTCACCCCTCCACTTT
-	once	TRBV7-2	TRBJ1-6	CASSLQTGMNSPLHF	TGTGCCAGCAGCTTACAGACAGGAATGAATTCACCCCTCCACTTT
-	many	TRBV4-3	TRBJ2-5	CASSQGPGHIQETQYF	TGCGCCAGCAGCCAAGGACCGGGACATATCCAAGAGACCCAGTACTTC
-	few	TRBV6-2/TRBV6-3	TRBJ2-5	CASTPTLVPQYF	TGTGCCAGCACCCCAACCCTCGTGCCCCAGTACTTC
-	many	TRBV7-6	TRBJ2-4	CASSLHPAAKNIQYF	TGTGCCAGCAGCTTACACCCCGCAGCCAAAAACATTCAGTACTTC
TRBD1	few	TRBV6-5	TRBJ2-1	CASRNPDRDEQFF	TGTGCCAGCAGAAACCCGGACAGGGATGAGCAGTTCTTC
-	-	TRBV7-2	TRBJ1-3	CASSLAEGNTIYF	TGTGCCAGCAGCTTAGCGGAGGGAAACACCATATATTTT
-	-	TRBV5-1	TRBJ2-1	CASSLNSNNEQFF	TGCGCCAGCAGCTTGAACAGCAACAATGAGCAGTTCTTC
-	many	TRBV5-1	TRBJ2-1	CASSLGSNNEQFF	TGCGCCAGCAGCTTGGGTTCAAACAATGAGCAGTTCTTC
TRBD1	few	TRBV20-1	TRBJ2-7	CSASFLGTGHTYEQYF	TGCAGTGCTAGTTTTCTCGGGACAGGGCACACCTACGAGCAGTACTTC
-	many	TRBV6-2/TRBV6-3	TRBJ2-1	CASSREYNEQFF	TGTGCCAGCAGTCGGGAATACAATGAGCAGTTCTTC
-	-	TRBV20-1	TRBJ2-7	CSASASGSYEQYF	TGCAGTGCTAGCGCCAGCGGGTCCTACGAGCAGTACTTC
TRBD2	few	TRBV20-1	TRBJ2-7	CSARLGGGYEQYF	TGCAGTGCTAGACTCGGGGGGGGGTACGAGCAGTACTTC
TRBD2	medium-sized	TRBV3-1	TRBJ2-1	CASSQAGSGGSYNEQFF	TGTGCCAGCAGCCAGGCCGGCAGCGGGGGCTCCTACAATGAGCAGTTCTTC
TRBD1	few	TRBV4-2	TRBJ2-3	CASSQRVGQGPSDTQYF	TGTGCCAGCAGCCAGCGAGTGGGACAGGGGCCGTCAGATACGCAGTATTTT
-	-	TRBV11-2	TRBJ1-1	CASSYTGGTEAFF	TGTGCCAGCAGCTATACGGGAGGCACTGAAGCTTTCTTT
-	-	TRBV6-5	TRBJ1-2	CASSSGGGRGYGYTF	TGTGCCAGCAGTTCCGGCGGAGGGCGAGGCTATGGCTACACCTTC
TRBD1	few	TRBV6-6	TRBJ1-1	CASSPADRGFSTEAFF	TGTGCCAGCAGTCCCGCGGACAGGGGGTTCAGCACTGAAGCTTTCTTT
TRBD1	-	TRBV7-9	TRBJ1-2	CASSSDRGYGYTF	TGTGCCAGCAGCTCAGACAGGGGTTACGGCTACACCTTC
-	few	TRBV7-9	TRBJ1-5	CASSLDWSQPQHF	TGTGCCAGCAGCTTAGATTGGTCTCAGCCCCAGCATTTT
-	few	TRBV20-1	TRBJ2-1	CSGQSSYNEQFF	TGCAGTGGACAGAGCTCCTACAATGAGCAGTTCTTC
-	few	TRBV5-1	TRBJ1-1	CASSLAAGALNTEAFF	TGCGCCAGCAGCTTGGCGGCAGGAGCCTTGAACACTGAAGCTTTCTTT
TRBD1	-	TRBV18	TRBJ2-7	CASSPLDRDEQYF	TGTGCCAGCTCACCTCTGGACAGGGACGAGCAGTACTTC
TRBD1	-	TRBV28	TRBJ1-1	CASISGQADTEAFF	TGTGCCAGCATCTCAGGACAGGCTGACACTGAAGCTTTCTTT
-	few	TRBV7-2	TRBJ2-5	CASSPRVWTKQETQYF	TGTGCCAGCAGCCCCCGTGTGTGGACGAAACAAGAGACCCAGTACTTC
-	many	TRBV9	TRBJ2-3	CASSSSGSATDTQYF	TGTGCCAGCTCCTCCTCGGGTAGCGCGACAGATACGCAGTATTTT
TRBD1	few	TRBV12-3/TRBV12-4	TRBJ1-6	CASSSRGTGYSPLHF	TGTGCCAGCAGTTCCCGGGGGACAGGGTATTCACCCCTCCACTTT
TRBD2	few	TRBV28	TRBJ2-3	CASQDSLAGQADTQYF	TGTGCCAGCCAAGACTCACTAGCGGGACAAGCAGATACGCAGTATTTT
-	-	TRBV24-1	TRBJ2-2	CATSEGGGPSGELFF	TGTGCCACCAGTGAAGGAGGGGGGCCGAGCGGGGAGCTGTTTTTT
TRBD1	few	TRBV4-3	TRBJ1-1	CASSHARGLQSAEAFF	TGCGCCAGCAGCCACGCCAGGGGGCTTCAGTCTGCTGAAGCTTTCTTT
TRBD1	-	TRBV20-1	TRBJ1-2	CSARKPGQGVLYGYTF	TGCAGTGCTCGAAAACCGGGACAGGGTGTCCTCTATGGCTACACCTTC
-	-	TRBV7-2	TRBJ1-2	CASSLGTRGYTF	TGTGCCAGCAGCTTAGGAACAAGGGGCTACACCTTC
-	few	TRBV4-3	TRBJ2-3	CASSQDWGDTQYF	TGCGCCAGCAGCCAAGATTGGGGGGATACGCAGTATTTT
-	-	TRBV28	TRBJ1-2	CASSLGGSNYGYTF	TGTGCCAGCAGTTTAGGCGGGTCCAACTATGGCTACACCTTC
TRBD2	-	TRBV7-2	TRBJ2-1	CASSFSGTSGGAYNEQFF	TGTGCCAGCAGCTTCTCCGGGACTAGCGGGGGGGCTTACAATGAGCAGTTCTTC
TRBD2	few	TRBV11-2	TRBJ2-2	CASSLLAGPNTGELFF	TGTGCCAGCAGCTTATTAGCGGGCCCAAACACCGGGGAGCTGTTTTTT
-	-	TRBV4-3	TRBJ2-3	CASSPTRTDTQYF	TGCGCCAGCAGCCCGACCCGCACAGATACGCAGTATTTT
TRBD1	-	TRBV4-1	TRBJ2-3	CASRQGLTDTQYF	TGCGCCAGCAGACAGGGGTTAACAGATACGCAGTATTTT
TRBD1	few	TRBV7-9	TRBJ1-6	CASSLGDRQSPLHF	TGTGCCAGCAGCTTAGGGGACAGGCAATCACCCCTCCACTTT
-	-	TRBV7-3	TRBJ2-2	CASSLGPLSANTGELFF	TGTGCCAGCAGCTTAGGCCCTTTATCCGCGAACACCGGGGAGCTGTTTTTT
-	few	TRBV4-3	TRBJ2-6	CASSLGVYGANVLTF	TGCGCCAGCAGCCTAGGGGTTTACGGGGCCAACGTCCTGACTTTC
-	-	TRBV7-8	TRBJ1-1	CASSKPLGDTEAFF	TGTGCCAGCAGCAAACCACTTGGGGACACTGAAGCTTTCTTT
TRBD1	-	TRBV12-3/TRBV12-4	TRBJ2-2	CASRGQDGTGELFF	TGTGCCAGCAGAGGACAGGACGGGACCGGGGAGCTGTTTTTT
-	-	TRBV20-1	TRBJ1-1	CSAPPTGLNTEAFF	TGCAGTGCTCCCCCGACAGGCCTGAACACTGAAGCTTTCTTT
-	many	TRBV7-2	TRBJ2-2	CASSQLNRGELFF	TGTGCCAGCAGCCAGCTCAACCGCGGGGAGCTGTTTTTT